This passage covers 29 T cell receptor beta chains from one sample sequenced in a study of low-dose radiotherapy and immunotherapy resistance in tumors (dated by TCRdb to 2022 to 2024). This specimen's time point label, interpreted: before trial treatment. Instrument on record: Illumina MiniSeq. TCRs were amplified for approximately 20 PCR cycles with Phusion, using a constant-region primer paired with the adapter attached to the V primers. TCRdb reprocessed the public reads (quality trimming at Q25 with fastp, clone calling with MiXCR) and kept in-frame beta chains. All rows with the same CDR3 protein become a single entry with the most common DNA and genes. This sample comprises tens of thousands of distinct CDR3 sequences, 10% to 15% of them detected only once. Together, the top ten hold about 6% of the sample. The sample in question was PBMCs, obtained before treatment. The receptors derive from a female donor with ovarian cancer.

The J gene is TRBJ2-5, the V gene TRBV6-5; a weak D match, TRBD1 (5 bases). CDR3 length: 14 residues. The V gene lost 2 bases and the J gene lost 2 bases, with 9 bases spanning the gap. The V gene's germline CDR1 is MNHEY and CDR2 SVGAGI. CDR3 sequence (DNA): TGTGCCAGCAGTTACGTTGACAGACAAGAGACCCAGTACTTC. It is translated as CASSYVDRQETQYF.

This clonotype showed up many times. The J gene is TRBJ2-7, the V gene TRBV6-2 or TRBV6-3; D uncertain. V dropped 1 base and J dropped 5 bases, with 9 bases sitting between them. This CDR3 has 13 residues. The germline CDR1 and CDR2 sequences are MNHEY and SVGEGT. The CDR3 loop is CASSYLGFNEQYF. Written as DNA, the CDR3 is TGTGCCAGCAGTTACTTGGGGTTTAACGAGCAGTACTTC.

Many counts were recorded for this clonotype. This chain uses TRBV13 with TRBJ2-7; D is undetermined. Germline CDR1 and CDR2: PRHDT and FYEKMQ (reference sequence). This CDR3 has 13 amino acids. Trimming took 0 bases from V and 2 from J, leaving 5 bases between them. Here the CDR3 DNA reads TGTGCCAGCAGCTTAGGAGCACCCTACGAGCAGTACTTC. Its protein is CASSLGAPYEQYF.

Remarks on this clonotype: A read error may be the cause here, since a much bigger clone is one base away. The chain has TRBV5-1 and TRBJ2-2; 7 nucleotides line up with TRBD2. CDR3 size: 14 residues. Germline V lookup: CDR1 SGHRS, CDR2 YFSETQ. V dropped 10 bases and J dropped 2; count of bases not matched to a gene: 8. In DNA, the CDR3 is TGCGCCTGCGGACTAGATGCCAACACCGGGGAGCTGTTTTTT. Protein: CACGLDANTGELFF.

This clonotype was counted ten times or more. V and J are TRBV7-2 and TRBJ2-2, with D perhaps TRBD2 (7 bases). V shed 5 bases and J shed 7 bases, with 14 bases lying between them. CDR3 size: 14 residues. The germline V gene has CDR1 SGHTA and CDR2 FQGNSA. The DNA of the CDR3 is TGTGCCAGCAGCCGCGGGGGCCAAAGCGGGGAGCTGTTTTTT. It codes for CASSRGGQSGELFF.

This clonotype was seen ten or more times. The rearrangement links TRBV29-1 to TRBJ1-3, with D uncertain. V was clipped by 8 bases and J by 1 base, with 9 bases between them. Germline assignment: CDR1 SQVTM and CDR2 ANQGSEA. This CDR3 is 12 amino acids long. The CDR3 region is CSYGESGNTIYF. CDR3 coding DNA: TGCAGCTACGGGGAATCTGGAAACACCATATATTTT.

This clonotype was seen ten or more times. J is TRBJ2-3 and V is TRBV27; 7 bases are shared with TRBD2. V gave up 6 bases and J gave up 0 bases; unmatched junction bases: 9. Germline V gives CDR1 MNHEY, CDR2 SMNVEV (reference sequence). CDR3 length: 16 residues. The CDR3 coding sequence is TGTGCCAGCAGCCTTACCGCTAGCGGTAGCACAGATACGCAGTATTTT. This codes for CASSLTASGSTDTQYF.

This clonotype has at least ten counts. The chain is built from TRBV15 and TRBJ1-2, with D unclear. The V and J ends lost 0 bases and 4 bases respectively, with 9 bases between them. The germline V gene encodes CDR1 LNHNV and CDR2 YYDKDF (reference sequence). The CDR3 length is 14 residues. The CDR3 bases are TGTGCCACCAGCAGAGATAAGAGTATCTATGGCTACACCTTC. Encoded protein: CATSRDKSIYGYTF.

This clonotype showed up just once. V usage is TRBV28 and J usage is TRBJ2-7, with 7 positions matching TRBD1. This CDR3 has 14 residues. From germline, CDR1 is MDHEN and CDR2 SYDVKM. The V and J ends lost 7 bases and 7 bases, in that order; junction bases with no gene match: 13. CDR3 in amino acids: CASTLQGTYNEQYF. CDR3 in DNA: TGTGCCAGCACCCTACAGGGGACCTACAATGAGCAGTACTTC.

There are many counts of this clonotype. The chain combines TRBV4-2 with TRBJ1-2; D is ambiguous. Trimming left V 2 bases short and J 2 bases short, with 6 bases between. This CDR3 has 13 amino acids. Germline V lookup: CDR1 LGHNA, CDR2 YNFKEQ. The CDR3 nucleotides read TGTGCCAGCAGCCAAAGGGTGAACTATGGCTACACCTTC. This codes for CASSQRVNYGYTF.

This clonotype has at least ten counts. The chain employs TRBV20-1 and TRBJ1-4; D unclear. The CDR3 length is 14 residues. Looked up from germline, CDR1 is DFQATT and CDR2 is SNEGSKA (reference sequence). V shed 2 bases and J shed 5 bases, with 12 bases lying between them. CDR3 in amino acids: CSARLFGLNEKLFF. Written as DNA, the CDR3 is TGCAGTGCTAGACTCTTTGGTCTGAATGAAAAACTGTTTTTT.

This clonotype was counted many times. The chain links TRBV12-3 or TRBV12-4 to TRBJ2-7; D might be TRBD1 or TRBD2, each matching 5 bases. Trimming removed 6 bases from V and 6 bases from J, with 12 bases in between. This CDR3 comprises 12 residues. CDR3 sequence: CASSGPGAEQYF. DNA of the CDR3: TGTGCCAGCAGCGGCCCCGGGGCCGAGCAGTACTTC.

The chain has TRBV9 and TRBJ2-7, with no clear D. The length of the CDR3 is 12 residues. Germline CDR1 reads SGDLS; CDR2 reads YYNGEE. Trimming removed 4 bases from V and 3 bases from J, with 8 bases in between. The CDR3 reads CASSPGYYEQYF. CDR3 nucleotide sequence: TGTGCCAGCAGCCCCGGATACTACGAGCAGTACTTC.

This clonotype appeared many times. V is TRBV7-2 and J is TRBJ1-5; D unresolved. CDR1 is SGHTA and CDR2 is FQGNSA in the germline V gene. The CDR3 contains 13 residues. V lost 4 bases, J lost 6 bases, and 10 bases lay in between. CDR3 sequence: CASSWTSSQPQHF. CDR3 nucleotide sequence: TGTGCCAGCAGCTGGACTAGTAGTCAGCCCCAGCATTTT.

This clonotype was recorded many times. The chain carries TRBV2 and TRBJ2-1; no firm D call. CDR1 is SNHLY and CDR2 is FYNNEI in the germline V gene. V gave up 6 bases and J gave up 0 bases, with 12 bases separating them. The CDR3 consists of 15 residues. The CDR3 coding sequence is TGTGCCAGCAGAGAGTGGGGAAGCTCCTACAATGAGCAGTTCTTC. It is translated as CASREWGSSYNEQFF. The variable domain in full, with the rest retrieved from reference TRBV2 and TRBJ2-1, is EPEVTQTPSHQVTQMGQEVILRCVPISNHLYFYWYRQILGQKVEFLVSFYNNEISEKSEIFDDQFSVERPDGSNFTLKIRSTKLEDSAMYFCASREWGSSYNEQFFGPGTRLTVL.

This clonotype was found many times. This chain uses TRBV4-1 with TRBJ2-3; TRBD2 matches at 8 bases. The CDR3 is 14 amino acids. From germline, CDR1 is MGHRA and CDR2 YSYEKL. J was trimmed by 11 bases and V by 9 bases; bases with no gene match: 16. DNA of the CDR3: TGCGCCAGTAAACCCGAACGAAGCGGGAGACTGCAGTATTTT. Amino acid sequence: CASKPERSGRLQYF.

This clonotype was recorded once. This likely stems from a read error, as it lies one base from a far larger clone. The chain is built from TRBV6-5 and TRBJ2-1; TRBD2 agrees at 12 bases. The CDR3 has 14 amino acids. Germline V lookup: CDR1 MNHEY, CDR2 SVGAGI. V lost 8 bases to trimming and J lost 9 bases; unmatched junction nucleotides: 8. The CDR3 spells CASAPSGGAREQFF. In nucleotides, the CDR3 is TGTGCCAGCGCCCCTAGCGGGGGGGCACGTGAGCAGTTCTTC.

This clonotype occurred many times. V gene TRBV28 combines with J gene TRBJ2-1, with 14 bases matching TRBD2. J lost 8 bases, V lost 4 bases, and 13 bases had no gene match. CDR3 length: 18 amino acids. Germline CDR1 MDHEN, CDR2 SYDVKM. The CDR3 DNA reads TGTGCCAGCAGTTCCCCCCGCCCGGGGACTAGCGGGAGACATGAGCAGTTCTTC. Amino acid sequence: CASSSPRPGTSGRHEQFF.

This clonotype came up many times. V usage is TRBV7-8 and J usage is TRBJ2-5, with 7 bases matching TRBD1. Germline loops: CDR1 SGHVS, CDR2 FQNEAQ. CDR3 length: 16 amino acids. V shed 1 base, J shed 4 bases, and the junction held 9 bases outside the gene matches. CDR3 in DNA: TGTGCCAGCAGCTTAGGGCGGCAGGGGGAAGGAGAGACCCAGTACTTC. Residues: CASSLGRQGEGETQYF. The full variable domain, its missing parts supplied by reference TRBV7-8 and TRBJ2-5, is GAGVSQSPRYKVAKRGQDVALRCDPISGHVSLFWYQQALGQGPEFLTYFQNEAQLDKSGLPSDRFFAERPEGSVSTLKIQRTQQEDSAVYLCASSLGRQGEGETQYFGPGTRLLVL.

The sample holds many counts of this clonotype. Written as DNA, the CDR3 is TGTGCCAGCAGTCCCGGGACAGTCACAGATACGCAGTATTTT. It codes for CASSPGTVTDTQYF. This chain uses TRBV27 with TRBJ2-3; 7 nucleotides line up with TRBD1. V was clipped by 5 bases and J by 2 bases; unmatched bases: 4. The CDR3 loop spans 14 amino acids. The V gene's germline CDR1 is MNHEY and CDR2 SMNVEV (reference sequence).

There are many counts of this clonotype. The chain has TRBV27 and TRBJ2-5; TRBD1 agrees at 7 bases. CDR1 and CDR2 from the germline V gene are MNHEY and SMNVEV (reference sequence). The V gene end was trimmed by 9 bases and the J gene end by 2 bases; junction bases not matched to a gene: 9. The CDR3 spans 14 residues. CDR3 coding DNA: TGTGCCAGTTCTTACGGGACAGCTCAAGAGACCCAGTACTTC. This codes for CASSYGTAQETQYF.

This clonotype was recorded at least ten times. This chain uses TRBV7-3 with TRBJ2-5, with D hard to call. Germline CDR1 and CDR2: SGHTA and FQGTGA. The CDR3 consists of 15 residues. V was pared by 2 bases and J by 5 bases, with 15 bases between. DNA of the CDR3: TGTGCCAGCAGCTTAGGGGAAAAGGGTTGGGAGACCCAGTACTTC. This translates into CASSLGEKGWETQYF.

This clonotype was observed a few times. This likely stems from a read error, as it lies one base from a far larger clone. The gene calls are TRBV2 and TRBJ2-2; D gene ambiguous. The CDR3 has 13 amino acids. With 4 bases removed from V and 7 bases from J, the gap between germline ends came to 10 bases. Germline V gene sequence: CDR1 SNHLY, CDR2 FYNNEI. The CDR3 spells CASSGEGVGELFF. The DNA of the CDR3 is TGTGCCAGCAGTGGGGAAGGTGTCGGGGAGCTGTTTTTT.

This clonotype was detected ten times or more. The genes are TRBV2 and TRBJ1-5; weak D call: TRBD1 (6 bases). The CDR3 loop spans 14 amino acids. Trimming pared 7 bases from V and 2 bases from J, leaving 12 bases between. CDR1 is SNHLY and CDR2 is FYNNEI in the germline V gene. The CDR3 sequence is CASNQGGGNQPQHF. The CDR3 DNA follows: TGTGCCAGCAACCAAGGGGGTGGCAATCAGCCCCAGCATTTT.

In this sample, this clonotype turned up many times. V gene TRBV9 combines with J gene TRBJ1-4; D is unclear. Germline values: CDR1 SGDLS, CDR2 YYNGEE. The CDR3 spans 13 residues. Deletions cut 4 bases from V and 4 bases from J, with 8 bases between. The CDR3 reads CASSLTDNEKLFF. The CDR3 bases are TGTGCCAGCAGCCTCACGGATAATGAAAAACTGTTTTTT.

This clonotype was seen many times. This sequence joins TRBV29-1 and TRBJ1-1; D is uncertain. The CDR3 has 12 amino acids. V was pared by 4 bases and J by 7 bases, with 13 bases between. CDR1 and CDR2 (germline): SQVTM, ANQGSEA. The CDR3 here is CSVAPPTNEAFF. The CDR3 DNA is TGCAGCGTTGCCCCCCCCACGAATGAAGCTTTCTTT.

This clonotype was picked up many times. The chain is built from TRBV4-1 and TRBJ1-1; 9 positions agree with TRBD1. The CDR3 loop spans 18 amino acids. The germline gives CDR1 MGHRA, CDR2 YSYEKL. J gave up 1 base and V 1 base, and 10 bases lay outside the gene matches. CDR3 DNA sequence: TGCGCCAGCAGCCAAGCCCCGGGACAGGGCGTCAGGAACACTGAAGCTTTCTTT. As protein: CASSQAPGQGVRNTEAFF.

Note on this clonotype: A read error likely explains this, since a far larger clone differs by one base. The chain combines TRBV29-1 with TRBJ2-7; 7 positions match TRBD2. V dropped 7 bases and J dropped 7; count of bases not matched to a gene: 10. The CDR3 contains 12 residues. Per germline, CDR1 SQVTM and CDR2 ANQGSEA. In DNA, the CDR3 is TGCAGCGAGAAGGCTAGCGGTAGTGAGCAGTACTTC. Protein: CSEKASGSEQYF.

The sample holds many counts of this clonotype. The chain carries TRBV6-8 and TRBJ1-1; 11 bases are shared with TRBD1. J was trimmed by 7 bases and V by 7 bases; bases with no gene match: 11. The CDR3 runs 15 residues. The germline V gene encodes CDR1 MNHGY and CDR2 SAAAGT. The CDR3 region has the DNA TGTGCCAGCACAGAAGGACAGGGGGCTTTGAGTGAAGCTTTCTTT. Protein product: CASTEGQGALSEAFF.